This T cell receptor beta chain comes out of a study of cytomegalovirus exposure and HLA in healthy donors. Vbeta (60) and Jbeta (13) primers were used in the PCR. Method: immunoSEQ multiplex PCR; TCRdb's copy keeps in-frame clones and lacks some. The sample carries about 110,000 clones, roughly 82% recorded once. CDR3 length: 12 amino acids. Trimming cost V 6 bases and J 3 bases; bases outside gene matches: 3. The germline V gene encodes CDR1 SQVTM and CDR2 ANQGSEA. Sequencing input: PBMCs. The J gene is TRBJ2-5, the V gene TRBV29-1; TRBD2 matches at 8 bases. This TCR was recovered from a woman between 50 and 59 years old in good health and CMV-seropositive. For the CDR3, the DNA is TGCAGCGTAACTAGCGGTGAAGAGACCCAGTACTTC. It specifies CSVTSGEETQYF.